Following are 31 T cell receptor beta chains from one sample sequenced in a study of CD8+ T cells in alopecia areata. The treatment denotes: oral pan-JAK inhibitor, 5-10 mg twice daily. After isolation, RNA underwent reverse transcription to generate cDNA as the sequencing template. Using immunoSEQ multiplex PCR, the repertoire was profiled, and TCRdb retains in-frame clones only, with some absent. Seen here are about 200,000 clones, more than 45% observed once, and the top ten hold roughly 1.5%. The specimen comprised CD4+ T cells sorted from blood, sampled at week 4, from a patient treated with tofacitinib. The receptors originated from a human donor with alopecia areata.

The chain recombines TRBV15 with TRBJ2-3; 8 positions agree with TRBD1. The CDR3 consists of 17 residues. Germline trimming cut 3 bases from V and 0 bases from J; bases unmatched to any gene: 8. Germline lookup yields CDR1 LNHNV and CDR2 YYDKDF (reference sequence). The CDR3 DNA is TGTGCCACCAGCAGCGACAGGGGAAATCCTAGCACAGATACGCAGTATTTT. This sequence encodes CATSSDRGNPSTDTQYF. The complete variable domain, with remaining parts taken from reference TRBV15 and TRBJ2-3, reads DAMVIQNPRYQVTQFGKPVTLSCSQTLNHNVMYWYQQKSSQAPKLLFHYYDKDFNNEADTPDNFQSRRPNTSFCFLDIRSPGLGDTAMYLCATSSDRGNPSTDTQYFGPGTRLTVL.

This rearrangement joins TRBV18 to TRBJ2-5; unclear D gene. This CDR3 is 14 amino acids long. Germline loops: CDR1 KGHSH, CDR2 LQKENI. Trimming left V 6 bases short and J 2 bases short, with 13 bases between. CDR3 residues: CASSPLAQQETQYF. The CDR3, as DNA: TGTGCCAGCTCCCCCTTGGCCCAGCAAGAGACCCAGTACTTC.

This clone was observed a few times. The chain couples TRBV30 to TRBJ2-3; D uncertain. CDR1 and CDR2 from the germline V gene are GTSNPN and SVGIG (reference sequence). The ends were cut back, 2 bases at V and 2 bases at J, with 14 bases in the middle. The length of the CDR3 is 15 residues. The DNA for the CDR3 is TGTGCCTGGAGTCTAAGAGGCAGGATCACAGATACGCAGTATTTT. This gives the protein CAWSLRGRITDTQYF.

In its sample, this clone was seen once. The V and J genes are TRBV4-3 and TRBJ1-1; 8 bases are shared with TRBD1. This CDR3 has 15 amino acids. With V trimmed by 5 bases and J by 1 base, 6 bases remained unmatched. Germline V gene data show CDR1 as LGHNA and CDR2 as YSLEER. The CDR3 sequence is CASSETGTGNTEAFF. The CDR3 bases are TGCGCCAGCAGCGAGACCGGGACAGGGAACACTGAAGCTTTCTTT.

The genes are TRBV5-6 and TRBJ2-5; D might be TRBD1 (6 bases). The CDR3 spans 12 residues. The V end was cut by 4 bases, the J end by 5 bases, with 9 bases between. Looked up from germline, CDR1 is SGHDT and CDR2 is YYEEEE. The CDR3 nucleotides are TGTGCCAGCAGCATGAGGGGGGAGACCCAGTACTTC. Translating gives CASSMRGETQYF.

The V call is TRBV27, the J call TRBJ1-6; no definite D call. There are 15 residues in the CDR3. Germline CDR1 reads MNHEY; CDR2 reads SMNVEV (reference sequence). V dropped 3 bases and J dropped 6 bases, with 12 bases sitting between them. The CDR3, as DNA: TGTGCCAGCAGTTTTAACCAGGCGATTAATTCACCCCTCCACTTT. Translation gives CASSFNQAINSPLHF.

The sample holds a few counts of this clone. The gene calls are TRBV10-3 and TRBJ1-1; possibly TRBD1 for D (5 bases). Trimming pared 5 bases from V and 3 bases from J, leaving 10 bases between. Germline CDR1 ENHRY, CDR2 SYGVKD. There are 13 residues in the CDR3. The chain's CDR3 is CAISTQGDTEAFF. CDR3 in DNA: TGTGCCATCAGTACCCAGGGTGACACTGAAGCTTTCTTT.

This clone was seen repeatedly, ten times or more. For the CDR3, the DNA is TGTGCCAGCAGCTTAGGGCCAGGGATGGGCGGGGAGCTGTTTTTT. Protein product: CASSLGPGMGGELFF. The V and J genes are TRBV7-2 and TRBJ2-2, with D possibly TRBD1 on 5 matching bases. The CDR3 extends over 15 amino acids. V gave up 1 base and J gave up 7 bases, with 13 bases separating them. Germline V gene data show CDR1 as SGHTA and CDR2 as FQGNSA.

This clone was detected only a few times. The CDR3 protein is CATRGRTDELEAFF. CDR3 DNA: TGTGCCACCCGGGGGAGGACGGACGAGCTTGAAGCTTTCTTT. The chain uses TRBV6-1 and TRBJ1-1; maybe TRBD1 (5 bases). Looked up from germline, CDR1 is MNHNS and CDR2 is SASEGT. This CDR3 has 14 amino acids. The ends were cut back, 10 bases at V and 7 bases at J, with 22 bases in the middle.

This clone was seen a few times. The chain employs TRBV29-1 and TRBJ1-2; D unclear. Germline CDR1 reads SQVTM; CDR2 reads ANQGSEA. CDR3 length: 12 amino acids. V dropped 0 bases and J dropped 8 bases, with 10 bases sitting between them. The CDR3 DNA reads TGCAGCGTTGAAGACGAAGGGAAGGGCTACACCTTC. Translated: CSVEDEGKGYTF.

The sample holds many counts of this clone. V usage is TRBV6-1 and J usage is TRBJ2-1, with TRBD2 identical over 11 bases. Germline CDR1 is MNHNS and CDR2 is SASEGT. The CDR3 covers 16 residues. With 4 bases clipped from V and 1 base from J, the junction kept 3 bases outside the gene matches. CDR3 region: CASSALAGGSYNEQFF. In DNA form, the CDR3 reads TGTGCCAGCAGTGCCCTAGCGGGGGGTTCCTACAATGAGCAGTTCTTC.

The rearrangement uses TRBV11-3 and TRBJ2-7, with a tentative D call TRBD1 (5 bases). The V end was cut by 2 bases, the J end by 3 bases, with 11 bases between. This CDR3 is built from 14 residues. Germline lookup yields CDR1 SGHNT and CDR2 YENEEA. The CDR3 sequence: CASSLTDRGYEQYF. As DNA, the CDR3 is TGTGCCAGCAGCTTAACTGACAGAGGCTACGAGCAGTACTTC.

This clone was found a few times. This chain links TRBV18 with TRBJ1-1; no firm D call. The germline V gene encodes CDR1 KGHSH and CDR2 LQKENI. Trimming shortened V by 5 bases and J by 2 bases, and 6 bases separated the two germline ends. The CDR3 contains 12 residues. CDR3 loop: CASSAYNTEAFF. CDR3 sequence (DNA): TGTGCCAGCTCAGCATATAACACTGAAGCTTTCTTT.

V gene TRBV29-1 combines with J gene TRBJ1-1, with D possibly TRBD1 on 6 matching bases. Trimming shortened V by 6 bases and J by 0 bases, and 11 bases separated the two germline ends. The CDR3 totals 13 residues. Germline assignment: CDR1 SQVTM and CDR2 ANQGSEA. The CDR3 spells CSVHRQVNTEAFF. The CDR3 DNA sequence: TGCAGCGTCCATCGACAGGTGAACACTGAAGCTTTCTTT.

V gene TRBV4-2 combines with J gene TRBJ2-1; D gene unclear. V was pared by 1 base and J by 6 bases, with 13 bases between. CDR1 and CDR2 (germline): LGHNA, YNFKEQ. This CDR3 is built from 15 residues. Here the CDR3 DNA reads TGTGCCAGCAGCCAAGGGGGAACAGAAACCAATGAGCAGTTCTTC. Its protein product is CASSQGGTETNEQFF.

This chain joins TRBV25-1 and TRBJ2-7; D gene uncertain. The germline gives CDR1 MGHDK, CDR2 SYGVNS. CDR3 length: 12 amino acids. Trimming took 3 bases from V and 5 from J, leaving 8 bases between them. The CDR3 loop reads CASSDSVDEQYF. The CDR3 nucleotides are TGTGCCAGCAGTGATTCGGTTGACGAGCAGTACTTC.

The chain employs TRBV11-2 and TRBJ2-7; perhaps TRBD1 as D (6 bases). In germline, CDR1 is SGHAT, CDR2 FQNNGV. Trimming took off 8 bases at V and 3 bases at J, with 20 bases between the two ends. The length of the CDR3 is 15 residues. CDR3 in amino acids: CASGTRQASRYEQYF. Here the CDR3 DNA reads TGTGCCAGCGGAACCCGACAGGCCAGCCGCTACGAGCAGTACTTC. The complete variable domain, with remaining parts taken from reference TRBV11-2 and TRBJ2-7, reads EAGVAQSPRYKIIEKRQSVAFWCNPISGHATLYWYQQILGQGPKLLIQFQNNGVVDDSQLPKDRFSAERLKGVDSTLKIQPAKLEDSAVYLCASGTRQASRYEQYFGPGTRLTVT.

CDR3 nucleotide sequence: TGCAGCGTCCAGGGGGTAGTCGGTGAGACCCAGTACTTC. It is translated as CSVQGVVGETQYF. The chain links TRBV29-1 to TRBJ2-5, with TRBD1 matching 7 bases. Germline V gives CDR1 SQVTM, CDR2 ANQGSEA. V was clipped by 6 bases and J by 5 bases; unmatched bases: 9. The CDR3 is made up of 13 amino acids.

This rearrangement joins TRBV23-1 to TRBJ2-5, with D hard to call. TRBV23-1 is annotated as an ORF whose role is uncertain. This CDR3 spans 15 amino acids. V dropped 6 bases and J dropped 5 bases, with 19 bases sitting between them. CDR3 region: CASSPRYSRLETQYF. CDR3 coding DNA: TGCGCCAGCAGCCCTAGGTATAGTCGGTTGGAGACCCAGTACTTC.

The chain carries TRBV2 and TRBJ2-5, with 8 bases identical to TRBD2. V dropped 0 bases and J dropped 5; count of bases not matched to a gene: 14. The CDR3 consists of 18 residues. The V gene's germline CDR1 is SNHLY and CDR2 FYNNEI. The CDR3, as DNA: TGTGCCAGCAGTGAAGCGCTTCTGAGGGTAACGGGAGGGGAGACCCAGTACTTC. This encodes CASSEALLRVTGGETQYF.

DNA for the CDR3: TGTGCCAGCAGCCCGTCGGTAGGCTCTGGGGCCAACGTCCTGACTTTC. It codes for CASSPSVGSGANVLTF. The V gene is TRBV7-2, the J gene TRBJ2-6; D not certain. Germline V gene data show CDR1 as SGHTA and CDR2 as FQGNSA. The CDR3 extends over 16 amino acids. V was shortened by 5 bases and J by 0 bases, with 11 bases between the two germline ends.

The chain is built from TRBV6-5 and TRBJ1-6, with unresolved D. CDR1 is MNHEY, CDR2 SVGAGI, per germline. The V end was cut by 7 bases, the J end by 10 bases, with 11 bases between. There are 12 residues in the CDR3. The CDR3 loop is CASNNIGSPLHF. CDR3 nucleotide sequence: TGTGCCAGCAACAATATAGGGTCACCCCTCCACTTT.

This chain joins TRBV30 and TRBJ2-2; 7 nucleotides align to TRBD1. Per germline, CDR1 GTSNPN and CDR2 SVGIG (reference sequence). There are 13 residues in the CDR3. Unmatched junction bases numbered 6, after V lost 4 bases and J lost 7 bases. Here the CDR3 reads CAWKLQGLGELFF. The CDR3, as DNA: TGTGCCTGGAAACTACAGGGGCTCGGGGAGCTGTTTTTT.

The rearrangement links TRBV9 to TRBJ2-3; 10 bases match TRBD1. V was pared by 4 bases and J by 3 bases, with 2 bases of the junction left unmatched. The CDR3 runs 14 residues. Looked up from germline, CDR1 is SGDLS and CDR2 is YYNGEE. CDR3 protein: CASSRDRGTDTQYF. In nucleotides, the CDR3 is TGTGCCAGCAGCCGGGACAGGGGAACAGATACGCAGTATTTT.

Only a few counts were recorded for this clone. This rearrangement joins TRBV7-9 to TRBJ2-1; D is uncertain. Germline V CDR1 and CDR2: SEHNR, FQNEAQ (reference sequence). The CDR3 sequence is 14 residues long. V was cut by 2 bases and J by 0 bases, with 5 bases left in between. The CDR3 DNA sequence: TGTGCCAGCAGCTTATCAGCCTCCTACAATGAGCAGTTCTTC. Its translation is CASSLSASYNEQFF.

The chain links TRBV30 to TRBJ2-3; 7 bases align to TRBD1. This CDR3 spans 15 amino acids. Germline-derived CDR1 and CDR2 are GTSNPN and SVGIG (reference sequence). Trimming cost V 4 bases and J 4 bases; bases outside gene matches: 11. The CDR3 nucleotides are TGTGCCTGGACAGTCCCTGGACAGGACGCAGATACGCAGTATTTT. Encoded protein: CAWTVPGQDADTQYF.

The chain links TRBV7-2 to TRBJ2-3, with D hard to call. V dropped 0 bases and J dropped 5 bases, with 9 bases sitting between them. Germline V gives CDR1 SGHTA, CDR2 FQGNSA. This CDR3 comprises 14 residues. The CDR3 sequence is CASSLALGLDTQYF. The DNA for the CDR3 is TGTGCCAGCAGCTTAGCGTTAGGGCTAGATACGCAGTATTTT.

The chain recombines TRBV29-1 with TRBJ2-5, with D perhaps TRBD1 (6 bases). The CDR3 has 13 residues. Germline V gene lookup returns CDR1 SQVTM and CDR2 ANQGSEA. Between the trimmed V and J ends, which lost 7 bases and 0 bases, there was a span of 12 bases. CDR3 bases: TGCAGCGCCGGACAGTCGTACCAAGAGACCCAGTACTTC. It yields the protein CSAGQSYQETQYF.

Only a few counts were recorded for this clone. This chain links TRBV2 with TRBJ1-5; D call uncertain. From germline, CDR1 is SNHLY and CDR2 FYNNEI. Deletions cut 6 bases from V and 4 bases from J, with 13 bases between. This CDR3 comprises 14 residues. The CDR3 here is CASRLLPENQPQHF. As DNA, the CDR3 is TGTGCCAGCAGATTACTTCCAGAGAATCAGCCCCAGCATTTT.

Written as DNA, the CDR3 is TGTGCCAGCAGCCAAGACCTTAAGACAGGCCGCTATGGCTACACCTTC. Its translation: CASSQDLKTGRYGYTF. This chain links TRBV14 with TRBJ1-2; perhaps TRBD1 as D (6 bases). Trimming stripped 0 bases from V and 4 bases from J, with 15 bases between. The CDR3 length is 16 residues. Germline-derived CDR1 and CDR2 are SGHDN and FVKESK.

CDR3 amino acids: CSVDYPRKVDTEAFF. The CDR3, as DNA: TGCAGCGTTGACTATCCTCGCAAAGTGGACACTGAAGCTTTCTTT. The rearrangement uses TRBV29-1 and TRBJ1-1; D is uncertain. Germline V gives CDR1 SQVTM, CDR2 ANQGSEA. The CDR3 sequence is 15 residues long. V was shortened by 3 bases and J by 3 bases, with 17 bases between the two germline ends.